Listed below are T cell receptor beta chains from one sample, sequenced in a study of OX40 agonist ivuxolimab in advanced cancers. Using immunoSEQ multiplex PCR, the repertoire was profiled, and TCRdb retains in-frame clones only, with some absent. The table has some 100,000 clones, approximately 90% seen once. The input for sequencing was CD4+ or CD8+ T cells sorted from blood, taken in a trial of the OX40 agonist ivuxolimab. These receptors were obtained from an adult with an advanced solid tumor such as melanoma, head and neck, liver or kidney cancer. The CDR3 runs from the conserved cysteine through the conserved F or W. Fields, in order: D gene, CDR3 length, J gene, V gene, clone size, CDR3 DNA, CDR3 protein. A D gene is named only where the DNA matches it firmly. A clone size is listed for some rows: how often the clone was seen (once, few, many), or a class if it is expanded.

TRBD1 | 14 | TRBJ2-5 | TRBV18 | - | TGTGCCAGCTCGTCGACAGGGGCACCTGAGACCCAGTACTTC | CASSSTGAPETQYF
- | 13 | TRBJ1-1 | TRBV6-1 | - | TGTGCCAGCAGTAAGACTCCGAACACTGAAGCTTTCTTT | CASSKTPNTEAFF
- | 12 | TRBJ2-5 | TRBV7-6 | - | TGTGCCAGCAGCCGAGACAGGGAGACCCAGTACTTC | CASSRDRETQYF
- | 14 | TRBJ1-5 | TRBV9 | once | TGTGCCAGCACCAGGGAACGGAGCAATCAGCCCCAGCATTTT | CASTRERSNQPQHF
- | 11 | TRBJ2-7 | TRBV14 | - | TGTGCCAGCAGCACCGGACCCGAGCAGTACTTC | CASSTGPEQYF
- | 12 | TRBJ2-5 | TRBV9 | - | TGTGCCAGCAGCCGGAATCAAGAGACCCAGTACTTC | CASSRNQETQYF
TRBD1 | 15 | TRBJ2-5 | TRBV19 | - | TGTGCCAGTAACCCGGGACAGGGGAAAGGCGAGACCCAGTACTTC | CASNPGQGKGETQYF
TRBD1 | 17 | TRBJ1-2 | TRBV28 | - | TGTGCCGCCTGGGGATTCGGACAGGGGGGAATTAACTATGGCTACACCTTC | CAAWGFGQGGINYGYTF
- | 16 | TRBJ1-4 | TRBV5-1 | once | TGCGCCAGCAGCTTGGGGGTCCAGGGACGAGGTGAAAAACTGTTTTTT | CASSLGVQGRGEKLFF
- | 12 | TRBJ2-7 | TRBV30 | - | TGTGCCTCACGAATGTCAGGATACGAGCAGTACTTC | CASRMSGYEQYF
TRBD2 | 14 | TRBJ2-3 | TRBV5-1 | - | TGCGCCAGCAGCTGGGGGACTACCACAGATACGCAGTATTTT | CASSWGTTTDTQYF
- | 14 | TRBJ2-5 | TRBV2 | few | TGTGCCAGCAGTGAGAGCCTAGCCGAAGAGACCCAGTACTTC | CASSESLAEETQYF
- | 13 | TRBJ1-6 | TRBV11-3 | - | TGTGCCAGCAGCCCGACCCCCAATTCACCCCTCCACTTT | CASSPTPNSPLHF
- | 16 | TRBJ2-7 | TRBV7-2 | - | TGTGCCAGCAGCTTAGCTGGGAGTGATCCTTCCTACGAGCAGTACTTC | CASSLAGSDPSYEQYF